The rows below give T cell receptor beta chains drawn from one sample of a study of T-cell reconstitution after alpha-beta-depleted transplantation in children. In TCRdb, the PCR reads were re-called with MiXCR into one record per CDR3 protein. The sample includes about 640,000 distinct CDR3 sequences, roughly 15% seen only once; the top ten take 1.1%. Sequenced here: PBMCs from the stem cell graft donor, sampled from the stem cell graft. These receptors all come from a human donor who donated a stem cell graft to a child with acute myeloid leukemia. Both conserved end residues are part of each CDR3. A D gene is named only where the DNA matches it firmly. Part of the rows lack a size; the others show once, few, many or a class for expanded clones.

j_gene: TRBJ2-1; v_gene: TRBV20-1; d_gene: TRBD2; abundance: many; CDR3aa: CSASFDLLAGGIDEQFF; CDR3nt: TGCAGTGCTAGTTTTGATCTGCTAGCGGGGGGTATCGATGAGCAGTTCTTC
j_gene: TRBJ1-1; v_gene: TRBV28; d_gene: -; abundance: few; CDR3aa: CASRPDSGRGNTEAFF; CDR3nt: TGTGCCAGCAGGCCTGACTCGGGACGCGGGAACACTGAAGCTTTCTTT
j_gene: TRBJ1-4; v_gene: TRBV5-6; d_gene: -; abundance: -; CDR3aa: CASSLDQGRNEKLFF; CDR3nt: TGTGCCAGCAGCTTGGACCAGGGGAGAAATGAAAAACTGTTTTTT
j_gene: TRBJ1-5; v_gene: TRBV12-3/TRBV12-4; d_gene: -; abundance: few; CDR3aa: CASGRRGSNQPQHF; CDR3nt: TGTGCCAGCGGTCGTCGGGGGAGCAATCAGCCCCAGCATTTT
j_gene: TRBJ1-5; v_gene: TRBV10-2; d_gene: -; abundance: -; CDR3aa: CASSDKAFYQPQHF; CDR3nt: TGCGCCAGCAGTGATAAGGCATTTTATCAGCCCCAGCATTTT
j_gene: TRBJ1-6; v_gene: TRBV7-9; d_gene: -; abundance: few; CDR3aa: CASSSLGVGGSPLHF; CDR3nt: TGTGCCAGCAGTTCCCTAGGGGTTGGGGGGTCACCCCTCCACTTT
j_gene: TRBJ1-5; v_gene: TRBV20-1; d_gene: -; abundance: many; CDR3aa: CSASAGGGGNQPQHF; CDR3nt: TGCAGTGCTAGCGCAGGAGGCGGGGGGAATCAGCCCCAGCATTTT
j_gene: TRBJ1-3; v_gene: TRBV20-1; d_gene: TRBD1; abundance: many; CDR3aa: CSARDEIQGDRNTIYF; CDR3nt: TGCAGTGCTAGAGATGAAATACAGGGGGATAGAAACACCATATATTTT
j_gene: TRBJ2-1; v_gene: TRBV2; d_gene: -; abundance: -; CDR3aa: CATPRGGAYEQFF; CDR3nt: TGTGCCACTCCCAGGGGGGGGGCGTATGAGCAGTTCTTC
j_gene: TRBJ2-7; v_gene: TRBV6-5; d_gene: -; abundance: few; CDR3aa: CASSYTRGQVEQYF; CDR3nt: TGTGCCAGCAGTTACACCCGAGGCCAGGTGGAGCAGTACTTC
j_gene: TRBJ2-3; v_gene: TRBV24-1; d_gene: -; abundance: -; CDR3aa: CATSEEDSRQDTQYF; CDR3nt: TGTGCCACCAGTGAGGAGGACAGTCGACAAGATACGCAGTATTTT
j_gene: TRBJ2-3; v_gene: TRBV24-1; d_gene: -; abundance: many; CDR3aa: CATTAGDTQYF; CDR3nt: TGTGCCACCACGGCGGGGGATACGCAGTATTTT
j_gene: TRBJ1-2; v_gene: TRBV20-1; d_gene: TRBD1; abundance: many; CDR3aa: CSAVLSGTGQGYTF; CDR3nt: TGCAGTGCTGTATTATCCGGGACAGGGCAAGGCTACACCTTC
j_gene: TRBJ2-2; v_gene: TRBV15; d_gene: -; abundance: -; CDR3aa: CATSRSTFSGELFF; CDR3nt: TGTGCCACCAGCAGATCGACCTTTTCCGGGGAGCTGTTTTTT
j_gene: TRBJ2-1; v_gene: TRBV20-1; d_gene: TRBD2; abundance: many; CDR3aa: CSARDLTGGPHNEQFF; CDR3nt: TGCAGTGCTAGAGATTTAACGGGGGGGCCGCACAATGAGCAGTTCTTC
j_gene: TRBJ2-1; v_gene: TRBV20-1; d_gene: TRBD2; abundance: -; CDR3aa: CCAYALLAGTQRNEQFF; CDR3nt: TGCTGTGCTTACGCCTTATTAGCGGGGACACAACGGAATGAGCAGTTCTTC
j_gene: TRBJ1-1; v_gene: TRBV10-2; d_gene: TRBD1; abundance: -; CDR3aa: CASSELDRGAFF; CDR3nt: TGCGCCAGCAGTGAGTTGGACAGGGGGGCTTTCTTT
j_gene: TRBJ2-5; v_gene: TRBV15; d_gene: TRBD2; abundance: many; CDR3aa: CATSRKGLAGLETQYF; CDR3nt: TGTGCCACCAGCAGAAAGGGACTAGCGGGGCTAGAGACCCAGTACTTC
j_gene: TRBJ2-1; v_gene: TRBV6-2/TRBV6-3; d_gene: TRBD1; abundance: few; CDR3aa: CASSYLRDRTYNEQFF; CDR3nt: TGTGCCAGCAGTTACCTCCGGGACAGGACCTACAATGAGCAGTTCTTC
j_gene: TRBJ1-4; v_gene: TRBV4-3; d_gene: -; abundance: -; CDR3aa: CASSQDRRGPTNEKLFF; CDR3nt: TGCGCCAGCAGCCAAGATAGGAGGGGCCCTACTAATGAAAAACTGTTTTTT
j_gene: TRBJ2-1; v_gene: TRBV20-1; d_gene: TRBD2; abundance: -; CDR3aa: CSASPSGGVYNEQFF; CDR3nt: TGCAGTGCTAGTCCCAGCGGGGGGGTTTACAATGAGCAGTTCTTC
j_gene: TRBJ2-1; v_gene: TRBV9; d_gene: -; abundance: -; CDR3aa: CASSVSGAEGPYNEQFF; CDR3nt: TGTGCCAGCAGCGTTTCAGGGGCCGAGGGCCCCTACAATGAGCAGTTCTTC
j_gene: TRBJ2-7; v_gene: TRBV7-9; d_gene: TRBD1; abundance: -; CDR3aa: CASSLGDRRYEQYF; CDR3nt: TGTGCCAGCAGCTTAGGGGACAGACGCTACGAGCAGTACTTC
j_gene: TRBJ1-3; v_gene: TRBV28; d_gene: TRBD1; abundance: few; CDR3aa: CASTPGGGNTIYF; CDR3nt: TGTGCCAGCACCCCAGGGGGCGGGAACACCATATATTTT
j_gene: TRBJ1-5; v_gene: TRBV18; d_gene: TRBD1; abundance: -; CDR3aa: CASSPDRSQPQHF; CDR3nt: TGTGCCAGCTCACCGGACAGGTCACAGCCCCAGCATTTT
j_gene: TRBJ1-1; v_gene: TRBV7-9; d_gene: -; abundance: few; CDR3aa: CASTGTPNTEAFF; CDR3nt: TGTGCCAGCACCGGGACCCCGAACACTGAAGCTTTCTTT
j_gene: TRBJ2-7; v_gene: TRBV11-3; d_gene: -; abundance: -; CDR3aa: CASSFPSQPYEQYF; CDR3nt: TGTGCCAGCAGCTTTCCCTCACAGCCCTACGAGCAGTACTTC
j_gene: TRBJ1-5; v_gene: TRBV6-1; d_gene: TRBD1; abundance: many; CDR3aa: CASSPGQGVQPQHF; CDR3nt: TGTGCCAGCAGTCCGGGACAGGGAGTTCAGCCCCAGCATTTT
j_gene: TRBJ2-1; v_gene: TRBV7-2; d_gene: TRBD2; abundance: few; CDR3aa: CASSLLGAGGRRNEQFF; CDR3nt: TGTGCCAGCAGCTTACTAGGAGCGGGGGGGCGACGCAATGAGCAGTTCTTC
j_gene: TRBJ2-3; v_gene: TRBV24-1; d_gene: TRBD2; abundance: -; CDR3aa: CATSDPLGLAGADTQYF; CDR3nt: TGTGCCACCAGTGATCCCCTTGGACTAGCGGGGGCAGATACGCAGTATTTT
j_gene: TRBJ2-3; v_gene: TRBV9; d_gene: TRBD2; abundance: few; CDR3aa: CASSVTTGGPIDTQYF; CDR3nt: TGTGCCAGCAGCGTTACCACGGGGGGGCCTATAGATACGCAGTATTTT
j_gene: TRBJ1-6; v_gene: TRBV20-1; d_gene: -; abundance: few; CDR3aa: CSARGGGANSPLHF; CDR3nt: TGCAGTGCTAGAGGAGGGGGGGCGAATTCACCCCTCCACTTT
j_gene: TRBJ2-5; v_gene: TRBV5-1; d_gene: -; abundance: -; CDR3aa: CASSLEGGALQETQYF; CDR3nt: TGCGCCAGCAGCTTGGAAGGCGGGGCGCTCCAAGAGACCCAGTACTTC
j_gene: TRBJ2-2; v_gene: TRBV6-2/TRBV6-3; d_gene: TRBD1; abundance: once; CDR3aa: CASSNLDRAEVGELFF; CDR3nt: TGTGCCAGCAGTAACCTTGACAGGGCGGAGGTCGGGGAGCTGTTTTTT
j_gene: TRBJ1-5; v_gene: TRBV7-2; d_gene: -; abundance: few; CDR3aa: CASSLAIGGRINQPQHF; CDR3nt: TGTGCCAGCAGCTTAGCGATAGGGGGACGGATAAATCAGCCCCAGCATTTT
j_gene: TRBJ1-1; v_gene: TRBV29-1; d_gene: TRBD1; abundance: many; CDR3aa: CSVEDRGGLTEAFF; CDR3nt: TGCAGCGTTGAAGATAGAGGGGGCTTAACTGAAGCTTTCTTT
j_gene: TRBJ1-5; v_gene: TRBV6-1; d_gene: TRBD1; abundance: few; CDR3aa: CASTGTVQPQHF; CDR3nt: TGTGCCAGCACGGGGACAGTTCAGCCCCAGCATTTT
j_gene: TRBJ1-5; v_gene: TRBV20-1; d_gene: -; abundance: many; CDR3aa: CSARQRSNQPQHF; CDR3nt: TGCAGTGCTAGACAGCGTAGCAATCAGCCCCAGCATTTT
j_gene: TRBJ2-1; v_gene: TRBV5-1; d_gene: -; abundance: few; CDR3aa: CASTVGGPYNEQFF; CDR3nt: TGCGCCAGCACCGTAGGTGGTCCATACAATGAGCAGTTCTTC
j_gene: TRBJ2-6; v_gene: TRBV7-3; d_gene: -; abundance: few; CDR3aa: CASSLDRSSGANVLTF; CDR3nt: TGTGCCAGCAGCCTGGACAGAAGCTCTGGGGCCAACGTCCTGACTTTC
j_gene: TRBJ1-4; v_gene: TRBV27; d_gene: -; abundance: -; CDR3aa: CASGNNEKLFF; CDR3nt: TGTGCCAGCGGAAATAATGAAAAACTGTTTTTT
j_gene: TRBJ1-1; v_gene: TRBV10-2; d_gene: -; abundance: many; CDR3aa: CATTLDRRNTEAFF; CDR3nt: TGCGCCACCACCCTCGACAGGAGGAACACTGAAGCTTTCTTT
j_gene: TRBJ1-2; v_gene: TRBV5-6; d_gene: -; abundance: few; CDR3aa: CASSLVSLDNYGYTF; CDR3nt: TGTGCCAGCAGCTTGGTGTCTCTAGATAACTATGGCTACACCTTC
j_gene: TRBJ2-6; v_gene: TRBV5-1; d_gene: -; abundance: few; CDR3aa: CASSLVAASGANVLTF; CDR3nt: TGCGCCAGCAGCTTGGTGGCAGCCTCTGGGGCCAACGTCCTGACTTTC
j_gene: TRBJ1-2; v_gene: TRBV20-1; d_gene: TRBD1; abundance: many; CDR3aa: CSVQRGDRGHRGYTF; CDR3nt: TGCAGTGTGCAAAGGGGGGACAGGGGGCATCGCGGCTACACCTTC
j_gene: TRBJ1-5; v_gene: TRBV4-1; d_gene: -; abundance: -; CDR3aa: CASSENQGSNQPQHF; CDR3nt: TGCGCCAGCAGCGAAAATCAGGGAAGCAATCAGCCCCAGCATTTT
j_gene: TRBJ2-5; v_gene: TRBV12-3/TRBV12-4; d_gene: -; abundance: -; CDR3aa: CASSTGQLYETQYF; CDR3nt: TGTGCCAGCAGTACCGGACAGCTATACGAGACCCAGTACTTC
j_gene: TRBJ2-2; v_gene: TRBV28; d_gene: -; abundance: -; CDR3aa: CASSFLATANTGELFF; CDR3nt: TGTGCCAGCAGTTTTCTCGCGACAGCGAACACCGGGGAGCTGTTTTTT
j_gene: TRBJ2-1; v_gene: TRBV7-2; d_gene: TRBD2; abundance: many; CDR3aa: CASSFSGGNYNEQFF; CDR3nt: TGTGCCAGCAGCTTCTCCGGGGGGAACTACAATGAGCAGTTCTTC
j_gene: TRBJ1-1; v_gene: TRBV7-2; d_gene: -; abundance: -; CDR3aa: CASSLAGPTEAFF; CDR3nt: TGTGCCAGCAGCTTGGCAGGGCCCACTGAAGCTTTCTTT
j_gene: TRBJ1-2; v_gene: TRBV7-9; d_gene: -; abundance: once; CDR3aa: CASSKTGLHYGYTF; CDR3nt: TGTGCCAGCAGCAAGACAGGACTGCACTATGGCTACACCTTC
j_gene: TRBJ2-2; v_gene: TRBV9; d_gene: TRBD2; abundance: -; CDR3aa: CASSFWTSGHTGELFF; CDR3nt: TGTGCCAGCAGCTTTTGGACTAGCGGTCACACCGGGGAGCTGTTTTTT
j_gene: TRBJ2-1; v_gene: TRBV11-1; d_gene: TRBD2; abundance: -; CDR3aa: CASTRTGLAGGPINAPEQFF; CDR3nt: TGTGCCAGCACTCGTACGGGACTAGCGGGGGGGCCAATAAACGCGCCTGAGCAGTTCTTC